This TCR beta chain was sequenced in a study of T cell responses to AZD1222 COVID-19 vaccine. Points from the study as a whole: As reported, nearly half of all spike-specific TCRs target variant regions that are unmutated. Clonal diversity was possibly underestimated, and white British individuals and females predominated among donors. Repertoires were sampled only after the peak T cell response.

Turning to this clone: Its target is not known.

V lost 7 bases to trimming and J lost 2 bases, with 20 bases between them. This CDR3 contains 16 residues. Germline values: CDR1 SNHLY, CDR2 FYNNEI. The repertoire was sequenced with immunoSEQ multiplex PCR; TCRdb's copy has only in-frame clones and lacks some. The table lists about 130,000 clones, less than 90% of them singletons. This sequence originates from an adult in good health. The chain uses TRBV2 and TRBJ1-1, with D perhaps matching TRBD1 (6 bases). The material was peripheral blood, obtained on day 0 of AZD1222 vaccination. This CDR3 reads CASKGGWRERNTEAFF. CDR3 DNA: TGTGCCAGCAAGGGGGGCTGGAGGGAGAGAAACACTGAAGCTTTCTTT.